Detailed here is one T cell receptor beta chain. The antigen remains undetermined. Random hexamers served to reverse transcribe about 0.45 to 1 ug RNA. By means of immunoSEQ multiplex PCR, TCR beta CDR3 spanning 54 Vbeta and 13 Jbeta underwent amplification. TCRdb ran MiXCR on the immunoSEQ multiplex PCR reads and lists one entry per CDR3 protein. The repertoire consists of some 150,000 distinct CDR3 sequences, with almost 96% occurring once and the leading ten covering 0.065% to 0.1%. This specimen comes from a study of CD8 T cells in Susac syndrome. Looking at the study overall: Active disease was present in six of the sequenced Susac syndrome patients, and remission in 8 or 9. At blood draw, Susac syndrome patients were therapy-naive, on corticosteroids, or on intravenous immunoglobulin alone. Overall study findings and caveats: The CD4+ T cell repertoires in Susac syndrome did not show any clonal expansion.

The sequence came from a human donor with Susac syndrome. The specimen sequenced was CD4+ T cells from PBMCs.

CDR3 sequence (DNA): TGTGCCAGTAGTGGCCGGGCCTCCCTCAATCAGCCCCAGCATTTT. It yields the protein CASSGRASLNQPQHF. The chain joins TRBV19 to TRBJ1-5; the D is unclear. Looked up from germline, CDR1 is LNHDA and CDR2 is SQIVND (reference sequence). The CDR3 has 15 residues. V was clipped by 5 bases and J by 3 bases, with 14 bases between them.